This entry describes one T cell receptor beta chain. Its antigen is still unknown. The data derive from a study of T cell responses to AZD1222 COVID-19 vaccine. The data were produced by immunoSEQ multiplex PCR, yet TCRdb's version contains in-frame clones alone and is incomplete. The table includes about 85,000 clones, 88% detected once. Study-level results: The study identified only six AZD1222 recipients as seropositive at baseline. The study reported that nearly half of spike-specific TCRs target unmutated variant regions. Spike-specific TCR breadth and depth both grew after two AZD1222 doses. There were mostly white British donors and more females than males, and clonal diversity was possibly underestimated.

Sequenced here: peripheral blood, sampled on day 0 of MenACWY control vaccination. The sequence derives from an adult in good health.

As DNA, the CDR3 is TGTGCCAGCAGTAACCCGGCGGACGGGTCTAATGAAAAACTGTTTTTT. Its protein product is CASSNPADGSNEKLFF. The J gene is TRBJ1-4, the V gene TRBV2, with unresolved D. The V end lost 5 bases, the J end lost 3 bases, and 16 bases lay between the germline ends. Per germline, CDR1 SNHLY and CDR2 FYNNEI. There are 16 residues in the CDR3.